This T cell receptor beta chain was identified during a study of T cells in Graves' hyperthyroidism and ophthalmopathy. Study results and caveats: Expanded thyroid clonotypes (above 0.001) were mostly also found in blood.

The CDR3 runs to 15 residues. V lost 2 bases to trimming and J lost 5 bases; unmatched junction nucleotides: 7. Per the germline V gene, CDR1 is DFQATT and CDR2 is SNEGSKA (reference sequence). A note on this clonotype: The antigen remains unidentified.

Regions amplified from RNA transcripts were the TCR beta CDR3 regions. RT-PCR in the first round (using the HTBI primer set) targeted the TCR CDR3. TCRdb re-derived calls from the multiplex PCR reads in MiXCR, one entry per CDR3 protein. The sample includes approximately 410,000 distinct CDR3 sequences, roughly 14% of them seen just once. Orbital computed tomography and thyroid ultrasound, together with serum TRAb and thyroxine and clinical symptoms, were used for diagnoses. This clonotype was obtained from a young man with Graves' ophthalmopathy. This rearrangement joins TRBV20-1 to TRBJ1-5, with 9 nucleotides matching TRBD1. The material sequenced was blood. The CDR3 reads CSARPLGQGYQPQHF. As DNA, the CDR3 is TGCAGTGCTAGACCCTTGGGACAGGGATATCAGCCCCAGCATTTT.